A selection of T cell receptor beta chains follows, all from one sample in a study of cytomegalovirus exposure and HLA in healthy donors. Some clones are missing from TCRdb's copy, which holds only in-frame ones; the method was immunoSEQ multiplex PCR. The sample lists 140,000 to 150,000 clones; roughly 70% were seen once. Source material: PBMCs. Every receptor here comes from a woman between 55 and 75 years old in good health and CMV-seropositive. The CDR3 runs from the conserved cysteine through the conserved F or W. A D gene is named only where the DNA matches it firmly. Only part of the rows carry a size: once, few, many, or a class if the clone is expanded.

CDR3: CATSRGSALEEKLFF
DNA: TGTGCCACCAGCAGAGGGTCCGCCCTGGAGGAAAAACTGTTTTTT
size: few
length: 15
V: TRBV15
D: .
J: TRBJ1-4

CDR3: CASSEDGGGYSNQPQHF
DNA: TGTGCCAGCAGTGAAGATGGGGGAGGATATAGCAATCAGCCCCAGCATTTT
size: .
length: 17
V: TRBV6-1
D: .
J: TRBJ1-5

CDR3: CASSQETGMVGQFF
DNA: TGTGCCAGCAGCCAAGAAACGGGAATGGTAGGGCAGTTCTTC
size: once
length: 14
V: TRBV4-2
D: .
J: TRBJ2-1

CDR3: CASSLGQGSNQPQHF
DNA: TGTGCCAGCAGTCTAGGACAGGGTAGCAATCAGCCCCAGCATTTT
size: once
length: 15
V: TRBV6-1
D: TRBD1
J: TRBJ1-5

CDR3: CASSTRLEPYEQYF
DNA: TGTGCCAGCAGCACGAGGCTAGAACCCTACGAGCAGTACTTC
size: .
length: 14
V: TRBV6-4
D: .
J: TRBJ2-7

CDR3: CASSPIGAAPTETQYF
DNA: TGTGCCAGCTCACCGATTGGAGCGGCCCCAACAGAGACCCAGTACTTC
size: .
length: 16
V: TRBV18
D: .
J: TRBJ2-5

CDR3: CASSRPSSPNTGELFF
DNA: TGTGCCAGCAGTAGGCCCTCTAGCCCGAACACCGGGGAGCTGTTTTTT
size: once
length: 16
V: TRBV27
D: .
J: TRBJ2-2

CDR3: CASSGDSANYGYTF
DNA: TGTGCCAGCAGCGGGGACAGCGCTAACTATGGCTACACCTTC
size: .
length: 14
V: TRBV9
D: TRBD1
J: TRBJ1-2

CDR3: CASSEVGLAVRAQYF
DNA: TGTGCCAGCAGTGAAGTTGGACTAGCGGTCCGGGCCCAGTACTTC
size: .
length: 15
V: TRBV2
D: TRBD2
J: TRBJ2-5

CDR3: CASSSSGQNTEAFF
DNA: TGTGCCAGCAGCTCCTCCGGACAAAACACTGAAGCTTTCTTT
size: .
length: 14
V: TRBV7-9
D: .
J: TRBJ1-1

CDR3: CASSRQALAGGEQYF
DNA: TGTGCCAGCAGCCGCCAGGCGCTAGCGGGAGGCGAGCAGTACTTC
size: .
length: 15
V: TRBV7-2
D: TRBD2
J: TRBJ2-7

CDR3: CASSESRGLANTEAFF
DNA: TGTGCCAGCAGTGAATCGAGGGGGCTGGCGAACACTGAAGCTTTCTTT
size: .
length: 16
V: TRBV25-1
D: TRBD1
J: TRBJ1-1

CDR3: CASSPLGGTDTQYF
DNA: TGTGCCAGCAGCCCCTTGGGCGGCACAGATACGCAGTATTTT
size: .
length: 14
V: TRBV14
D: .
J: TRBJ2-3

CDR3: CASSGDRGQGLRAIDGYTF
DNA: TGTGCCAGCAGTGGGGACAGGGGGCAGGGACTCCGTGCCATCGATGGCTACACCTTC
size: .
length: 19
V: TRBV28
D: TRBD1
J: TRBJ1-2

CDR3: CASSRGQGDMNTEAFF
DNA: TGTGCCAGCAGCAGGGGACAGGGTGACATGAACACTGAAGCTTTCTTT
size: .
length: 16
V: TRBV21-1
D: .
J: TRBJ1-1

CDR3: CAWSAGTPNTGELFF
DNA: TGTGCCTGGAGCGCCGGGACACCGAACACCGGGGAGCTGTTTTTT
size: .
length: 15
V: TRBV30
D: .
J: TRBJ2-2

CDR3: CSALSDTEAFF
DNA: TGCAGTGCTCTCAGTGACACTGAAGCTTTCTTT
size: .
length: 11
V: TRBV20-1
D: .
J: TRBJ1-1

CDR3: CSAGTGLSYEQYF
DNA: TGCAGCGCCGGGACAGGGCTTTCCTACGAGCAGTACTTC
size: .
length: 13
V: TRBV29-1
D: TRBD1
J: TRBJ2-7

CDR3: CASTVVGTEAFF
DNA: TGTGCCAGCACCGTAGTCGGCACTGAAGCTTTCTTT
size: .
length: 12
V: TRBV28
D: .
J: TRBJ1-1

CDR3: CASDRGSQAKNIQYF
DNA: TGTGCCTCGGACAGGGGGTCCCAAGCCAAAAACATTCAGTACTTC
size: .
length: 15
V: TRBV30
D: TRBD1
J: TRBJ2-4

CDR3: CASSPHLPPNPRAGMAYEQYF
DNA: TGTGCCAGCAGCCCCCACCTGCCACCGAATCCGAGAGCGGGAATGGCCTACGAGCAGTACTTC
size: .
length: 21
V: TRBV7-3
D: TRBD2
J: TRBJ2-7

CDR3: CASSPRRGTVETQYF
DNA: TGTGCCAGCAGCCCTCGTCGCGGTACGGTCGAGACCCAGTACTTC
size: .
length: 15
V: TRBV6-6
D: .
J: TRBJ2-5

CDR3: CASSLEGVQPQHF
DNA: TGCGCCAGCAGCTTGGAAGGGGTCCAGCCCCAGCATTTT
size: .
length: 13
V: TRBV5-1
D: .
J: TRBJ1-5

CDR3: CASSEYNNEQFF
DNA: TGTGCCAGCAGTGAATACAACAATGAGCAGTTCTTC
size: .
length: 12
V: TRBV25-1
D: .
J: TRBJ2-1

CDR3: CASSLPETGINYGYTF
DNA: TGCGCCAGCAGCTTACCAGAGACAGGGATTAACTATGGCTACACCTTC
size: .
length: 16
V: TRBV5-1
D: TRBD1
J: TRBJ1-2

CDR3: CASVIGSGEAQETQYF
DNA: TGTGCCAGCGTCATTGGGTCCGGGGAGGCGCAAGAGACCCAGTACTTC
size: .
length: 16
V: TRBV28
D: .
J: TRBJ2-5

CDR3: CASSDGQGDTEAFF
DNA: TGTGCCAGCAGCGACGGGCAGGGGGACACTGAAGCTTTCTTT
size: .
length: 14
V: TRBV5-4
D: TRBD1
J: TRBJ1-1

CDR3: CASSLGGASNQPQHF
DNA: TGTGCCAGCAGCTTGGGGGGAGCGAGCAATCAGCCCCAGCATTTT
size: .
length: 15
V: TRBV5-5
D: .
J: TRBJ1-5

CDR3: CASSPQGLVNTEAFF
DNA: TGTGCCAGCAGTCCACAGGGGTTGGTGAACACTGAAGCTTTCTTT
size: .
length: 15
V: TRBV28
D: TRBD1
J: TRBJ1-1

CDR3: CASSRSSGIYGYTF
DNA: TGTGCCAGTAGCCGGTCCAGCGGCATATATGGCTACACCTTC
size: .
length: 14
V: TRBV19
D: .
J: TRBJ1-2